A selection of T cell receptor beta chains follows, all from one sample in a study of cytomegalovirus exposure and HLA in healthy donors. Only in-frame clones appear in the TCRdb table, and some are missing; sequencing was by immunoSEQ multiplex PCR. The table has around 90,000 clones, roughly 86% seen once. Sequenced input: PBMCs. These receptors originate from a man aged 25-45 years in good health and CMV-seropositive. The CDR3 runs from the conserved cysteine through the conserved F or W. Each record gives: J gene, clone size, V gene, D gene, CDR3 protein, CDR3 DNA. The D gene is left open where the match is weak. Only part of the rows carry a size: once, few, many, or a class if the clone is expanded.

TRBJ1-1 | . | TRBV10-2 | TRBD1 | CASTQGGANTEAFF | TGCGCCAGCACTCAGGGGGGCGCGAACACTGAAGCTTTCTTT
TRBJ1-4 | . | TRBV21-1 | . | CASSKKLRPNAGEKLFF | TGTGCCAGCAGCAAGAAGCTCAGGCCTAATGCTGGAGAAAAACTGTTTTTT
TRBJ2-2 | once | TRBV13 | TRBD1 | CASRGAGGTNGELFF | TGTGCCAGCAGGGGGGCAGGGGGCACCAACGGGGAGCTGTTTTTT
TRBJ2-1 | once | TRBV9 | . | CASSVRGHEQFF | TGTGCCAGCAGCGTACGCGGGCATGAGCAGTTCTTC
TRBJ2-7 | . | TRBV27 | . | CASSLSFRVPYEQYF | TGTGCCAGCAGTTTATCTTTCAGGGTCCCCTACGAGCAGTACTTC
TRBJ2-7 | . | TRBV27 | . | CASSSLGRDTLSYEQYF | TGTGCCAGCAGTTCATTAGGACGGGACACCCTCTCCTACGAGCAGTACTTC
TRBJ2-7 | . | TRBV25-1 | TRBD2 | CAGSDPRTSGGYEQYF | TGTGCCGGCAGTGACCCCAGGACTAGCGGTGGTTACGAGCAGTACTTC
TRBJ2-2 | . | TRBV4-1 | TRBD1 | CASSHIILIRGPNTGELFF | TGCGCCAGCAGCCATATTATTCTGATAAGGGGGCCGAACACCGGGGAGCTGTTTTTT
TRBJ2-1 | . | TRBV28 | TRBD2 | CASTSGSHNEQFF | TGTGCCAGCACTAGCGGATCTCACAATGAGCAGTTCTTC
TRBJ2-2 | . | TRBV18 | TRBD2 | CASSPNLAGGHVANTGELFF | TGTGCCAGCTCACCTAATTTAGCGGGAGGACACGTCGCGAACACCGGGGAGCTGTTTTTT
TRBJ1-6 | . | TRBV2 | . | CASISEGRMDSPLHF | TGTGCCAGCATTAGTGAGGGAAGGATGGATTCACCCCTCCACTTT
TRBJ2-3 | . | TRBV11-3 | . | CASSLTGDTQYF | TGTGCCAGCAGCTTAACAGGGGATACGCAGTATTTT
TRBJ2-7 | . | TRBV25-1 | . | CASSVSDEQYF | TGTGCCAGCAGTGTTAGCGACGAGCAGTACTTC
TRBJ2-7 | . | TRBV6-1 | . | CASREGLSRYEQYF | TGTGCCAGCAGGGAGGGTCTTAGTCGCTACGAGCAGTACTTC
TRBJ1-2 | . | TRBV30 | . | CACIPSTNYGYTF | TGTGCCTGCATCCCGAGTACTAACTATGGCTACACCTTC
TRBJ1-1 | . | TRBV2 | . | CASSESVRGNTEAFF | TGTGCCAGCAGTGAATCGGTCCGGGGGAACACTGAAGCTTTCTTT
TRBJ2-7 | once | TRBV7-8 | . | CASSLEVGLASPYEQYF | TGTGCCAGCAGCTTAGAGGTCGGGCTAGCCTCCCCCTACGAGCAGTACTTC
TRBJ2-7 | . | TRBV6-1 | TRBD1 | CAGQKDRAYEQYF | TGTGCCGGACAAAAGGACAGGGCCTACGAGCAGTACTTC
TRBJ2-1 | . | TRBV27 | . | CASSLGTTNEQFF | TGTGCCAGCAGTCTCGGGACAACGAATGAGCAGTTCTTC
TRBJ2-7 | . | TRBV7-6 | TRBD2 | CASSLGTSGTTYSYEQYF | TGTGCCAGCAGCTTAGGGACTAGCGGGACCACCTACTCCTACGAGCAGTACTTC
TRBJ2-2 | . | TRBV2 | . | CASRASNPGELFF | TGTGCCAGCAGGGCTAGCAATCCCGGGGAGCTGTTTTTT
TRBJ2-7 | . | TRBV4-2 | TRBD2 | CASSQEAHSGSVYEQYF | TGTGCCAGCAGCCAAGAAGCCCATAGCGGGAGCGTCTACGAGCAGTACTTC
TRBJ2-7 | . | TRBV30 | . | CAWSVQAPYEQYF | TGTGCCTGGAGTGTACAGGCTCCCTACGAGCAGTACTTC
TRBJ2-7 | . | TRBV27 | . | CASRTGRTGYNEQYF | TGTGCCAGCAGGACCGGGAGGACAGGGTACAATGAGCAGTACTTC
TRBJ2-5 | . | TRBV7-9 | . | CASSFVFQETQYF | TGTGCCAGCAGCTTTGTATTCCAAGAGACCCAGTACTTC
TRBJ2-1 | . | TRBV28 | TRBD2 | CASSAIAGLYNEQFF | TGTGCCAGCAGTGCCATAGCGGGATTATACAATGAGCAGTTCTTC
TRBJ1-5 | once | TRBV5-1 | . | CASSFGGNGQPQHF | TGCGCCAGCAGCTTTGGGGGGAATGGCCAGCCCCAGCATTTT
TRBJ1-2 | . | TRBV30 | . | CAWSLHSGNYGYTF | TGTGCCTGGAGTCTGCACAGCGGTAACTATGGCTACACCTTC
TRBJ2-1 | . | TRBV27 | TRBD2 | CASSPRTSGRPSYNEQFF | TGTGCCAGCAGTCCTCGGACTAGCGGGAGGCCCTCCTACAATGAGCAGTTCTTC
TRBJ2-3 | . | TRBV21-1 | . | CASKAGGFTDTQYF | TGTGCCAGCAAGGCCGGCGGGTTCACAGATACGCAGTATTTT
TRBJ1-2 | . | TRBV19 | . | CASSPGIYGYTF | TGTGCCAGTAGTCCCGGGATTTATGGCTACACCTTC
TRBJ2-5 | . | TRBV5-1 | . | CASSYDLARKTQYF | TGCGCCAGCAGCTACGATCTAGCGAGAAAGACCCAGTACTTC
TRBJ2-2 | . | TRBV27 | . | CASTTSSDSTGELFF | TGTGCCAGCACCACAAGCTCGGACAGCACCGGGGAGCTGTTTTTT
TRBJ1-2 | . | TRBV10-3 | . | CAISDRVNYGYTF | TGTGCCATCAGTGACAGGGTGAACTATGGCTACACCTTC
TRBJ2-1 | . | TRBV7-2 | TRBD2 | CASRAGTSGSNEQFF | TGTGCCAGCAGGGCCGGGACTAGCGGGAGCAATGAGCAGTTCTTC
TRBJ2-7 | . | TRBV15 | TRBD2 | CATSRDRTSGLYEQYF | TGTGCCACCAGCAGAGACCGGACTAGCGGACTTTACGAGCAGTACTTC
TRBJ2-7 | . | TRBV4-1 | TRBD1 | CASSQGGTGYSYEQYF | TGCGCCAGCAGCCAAGGAGGGACAGGGTACTCCTACGAGCAGTACTTC
TRBJ1-5 | . | TRBV2 | TRBD1 | CASRDRGSGNQPQHF | TGTGCCAGCAGGGACAGGGGAAGCGGCAATCAGCCCCAGCATTTT
TRBJ1-2 | . | TRBV7-9 | . | CASSSTDYGYTF | TGTGCCAGCAGCTCCACAGACTATGGCTACACCTTC
TRBJ2-3 | . | TRBV30 | . | CAWSVFKQVSTDTQYF | TGTGCCTGGAGTGTATTTAAACAGGTCAGCACAGATACGCAGTATTTT
TRBJ1-4 | once | TRBV2 | TRBD1 | CASSPDRGEMKKLFF | TGTGCCAGCAGCCCCGACAGGGGCGAGATGAAAAAACTGTTTTTT
TRBJ1-1 | once | TRBV18 | . | CASSPPGQTRQWTEAFF | TGTGCCAGCTCACCACCGGGCCAAACAAGGCAGTGGACTGAAGCTTTCTTT
TRBJ2-7 | . | TRBV5-1 | . | CASSAQGSEQYF | TGCGCCAGCAGCGCGCAGGGTAGCGAGCAGTACTTC
TRBJ1-4 | once | TRBV15 | . | CATSRVLAATNEKLFF | TGTGCCACCAGCAGAGTGCTCGCGGCAACTAATGAAAAACTGTTTTTT
TRBJ2-2 | once | TRBV5-4 | . | CASSLFQKNREHTGELFF | TGTGCCAGCAGCTTGTTCCAAAAAAACAGGGAACACACCGGGGAGCTGTTTTTT
TRBJ1-1 | . | TRBV30 | TRBD1 | CAWSRDRGMNTEAFF | TGTGCCTGGTCCCGGGACAGGGGGATGAATACTGAAGCTTTCTTT
TRBJ1-3 | . | TRBV27 | . | CASSLGGSRDTIYF | TGTGCCAGCAGCCTCGGCGGTAGCCGGGACACCATATATTTT
TRBJ2-7 | . | TRBV7-9 | . | CASSLDPQYF | TGTGCCAGCAGCTTAGATCCACAGTACTTC